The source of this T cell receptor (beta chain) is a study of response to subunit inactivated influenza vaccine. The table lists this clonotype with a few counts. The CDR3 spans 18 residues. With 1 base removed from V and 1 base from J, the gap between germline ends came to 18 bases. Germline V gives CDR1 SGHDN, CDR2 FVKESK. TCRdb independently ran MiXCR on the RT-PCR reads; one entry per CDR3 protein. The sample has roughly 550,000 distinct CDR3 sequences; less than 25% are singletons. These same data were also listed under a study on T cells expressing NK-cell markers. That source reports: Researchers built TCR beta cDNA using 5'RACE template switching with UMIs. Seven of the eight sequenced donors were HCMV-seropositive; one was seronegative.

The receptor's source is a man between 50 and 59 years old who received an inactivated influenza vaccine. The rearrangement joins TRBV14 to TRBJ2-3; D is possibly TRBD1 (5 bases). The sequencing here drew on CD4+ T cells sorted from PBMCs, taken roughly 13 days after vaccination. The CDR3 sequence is CASSQVMILKGGTDTQYF. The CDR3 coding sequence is TGTGCCAGCAGCCAAGTGATGATACTCAAAGGGGGCACAGATACGCAGTATTTT.